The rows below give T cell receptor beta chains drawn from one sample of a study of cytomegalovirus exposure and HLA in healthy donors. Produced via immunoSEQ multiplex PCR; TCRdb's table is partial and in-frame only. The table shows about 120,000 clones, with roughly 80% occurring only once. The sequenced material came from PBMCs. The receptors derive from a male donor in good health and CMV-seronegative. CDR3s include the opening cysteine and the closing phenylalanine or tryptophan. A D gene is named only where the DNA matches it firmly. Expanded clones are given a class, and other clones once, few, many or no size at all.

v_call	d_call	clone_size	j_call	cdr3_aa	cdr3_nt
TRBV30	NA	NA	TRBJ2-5	CAWSSGRLGTQYF	TGTGCCTGGAGTAGCGGGCGTCTTGGAACCCAGTACTTC
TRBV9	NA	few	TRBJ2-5	CASSVAVAFQETQYF	TGTGCCAGCAGCGTAGCCGTAGCGTTCCAGGAGACCCAGTACTTC
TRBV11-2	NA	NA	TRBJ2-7	CASSGTIEQYF	TGTGCCAGCAGCGGGACAATCGAGCAGTACTTC
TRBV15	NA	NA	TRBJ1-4	CATSVTPNEKLFF	TGTGCCACCAGCGTTACACCTAATGAAAAACTGTTTTTT
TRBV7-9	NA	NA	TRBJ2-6	CSSSSGANVLTF	TGTTCCAGCAGCTCAGGGGCCAACGTCCTGACTTTC
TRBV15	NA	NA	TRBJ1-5	CATRRDYNQPQHF	TGTGCCACCAGGAGGGACTACAATCAGCCCCAGCATTTT
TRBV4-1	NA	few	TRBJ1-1	CASSRPDSSTEAFF	TGCGCCAGCAGCCGACCCGACAGTAGCACTGAAGCTTTCTTT
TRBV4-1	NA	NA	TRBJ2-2	CASSQESANVEELFF	TGCGCCAGCAGCCAAGAATCGGCCAACGTAGAGGAGCTGTTTTTT
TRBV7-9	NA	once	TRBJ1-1	CASSSRGNTEAFF	TGTGCCAGCAGTTCCAGGGGGAACACTGAAGCTTTCTTT
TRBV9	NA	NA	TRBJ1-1	CASSVGQMNTEAFF	TGTGCCAGCAGCGTAGGACAGATGAACACTGAAGCTTTCTTT
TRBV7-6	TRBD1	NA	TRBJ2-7	CASSLGGDRGNEQYF	TGTGCCAGCAGCTTGGGCGGGGACAGGGGCAACGAGCAGTACTTC
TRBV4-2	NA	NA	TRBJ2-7	CASSQDASALEQYF	TGTGCCAGCAGCCAAGATGCTAGCGCCCTCGAGCAGTACTTC
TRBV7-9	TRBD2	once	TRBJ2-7	CASSPGGYEQYF	TGTGCCAGCAGCCCGGGGGGGTACGAGCAGTACTTC
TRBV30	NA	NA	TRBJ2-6	CAWSLGGAGGANVLTF	TGTGCCTGGAGTTTGGGGGGGGCGGGAGGGGCCAACGTCCTGACTTTC
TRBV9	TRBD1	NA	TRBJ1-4	CASSVMLGGSEKLFF	TGTGCCAGCAGCGTTATGTTAGGGGGCTCAGAAAAACTGTTTTTT
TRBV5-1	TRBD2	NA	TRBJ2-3	CASGREDADTQYF	TGCGCCAGCGGACGGGAGGATGCAGATACGCAGTATTTT
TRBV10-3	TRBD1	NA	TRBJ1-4	CAISPGTGNEKLFF	TGTGCCATCAGTCCCGGGACAGGGAATGAAAAACTGTTTTTT
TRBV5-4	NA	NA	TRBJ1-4	CASSLVTGKLFF	TGTGCCAGCAGCTTGGTAACCGGAAAACTGTTTTTT
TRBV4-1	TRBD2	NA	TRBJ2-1	CASSQIAGVDNEQFF	TGCGCCAGCAGCCAAATAGCGGGAGTAGATAATGAGCAGTTCTTC
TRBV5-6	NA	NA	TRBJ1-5	CASSLYNGGGQPQHF	TGTGCCAGCAGCTTATACAACGGGGGAGGACAGCCCCAGCATTTT
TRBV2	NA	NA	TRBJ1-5	CASSQGNGNQPQHF	TGTGCCAGCAGCCAGGGGAACGGCAATCAGCCCCAGCATTTT
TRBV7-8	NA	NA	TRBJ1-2	CASSFGTGGRNYGYTF	TGTGCCAGCAGCTTTGGGACGGGGGGACGGAACTATGGCTACACCTTC
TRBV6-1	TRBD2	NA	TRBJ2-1	CASSEDGGLAGANEQFF	TGTGCCAGCAGTGAAGATGGCGGACTAGCGGGAGCAAATGAGCAGTTCTTC
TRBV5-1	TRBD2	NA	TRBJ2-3	CASSSFLAGDTDTQYF	TGCGCCAGCAGCTCATTTCTAGCGGGGGACACAGATACGCAGTATTTT
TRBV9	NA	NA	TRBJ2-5	CASSFGSQGETQYF	TGTGCCAGCAGCTTCGGGTCCCAGGGAGAGACCCAGTACTTC
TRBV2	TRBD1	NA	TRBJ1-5	CASSSGTGTGNQPQHF	TGTGCCAGCAGTTCCGGGACAGGGACCGGCAATCAGCCCCAGCATTTT
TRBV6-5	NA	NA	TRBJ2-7	CASSSAGYYEQYF	TGTGCCAGCAGTTCCGCGGGCTACTACGAGCAGTACTTC
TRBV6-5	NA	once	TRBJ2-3	CASSYSGLLTDTQYF	TGTGCCAGCAGTTACTCAGGACTACTCACAGATACGCAGTATTTT
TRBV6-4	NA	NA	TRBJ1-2	CASSPLGGGGNGYTF	TGTGCCAGCAGTCCCCTCGGGGGGGGAGGCAATGGCTACACCTTC
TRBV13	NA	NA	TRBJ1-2	CASSLGRNYGYTF	TGTGCCAGCAGCTTAGGCCGGAACTATGGCTACACCTTC
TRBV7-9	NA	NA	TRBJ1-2	CASSRPLERYGYTF	TGTGCCAGCAGCCGTCCTCTCGAACGGTATGGCTACACCTTC
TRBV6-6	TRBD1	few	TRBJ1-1	CASSYQGASEAFF	TGTGCCAGCAGTTACCAGGGGGCGTCTGAAGCTTTCTTT